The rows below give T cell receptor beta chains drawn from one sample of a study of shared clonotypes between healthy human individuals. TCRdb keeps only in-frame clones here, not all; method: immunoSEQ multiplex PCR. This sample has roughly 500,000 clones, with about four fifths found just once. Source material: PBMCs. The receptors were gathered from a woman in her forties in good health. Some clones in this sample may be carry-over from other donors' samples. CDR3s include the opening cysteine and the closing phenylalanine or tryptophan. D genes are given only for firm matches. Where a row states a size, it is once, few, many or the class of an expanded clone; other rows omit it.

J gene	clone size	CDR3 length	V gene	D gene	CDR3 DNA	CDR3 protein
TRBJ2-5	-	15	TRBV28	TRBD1	TGTGCCAGCAGGGAGGGACAGGGGGGCGGAGAGACCCAGTACTTC	CASREGQGGGETQYF
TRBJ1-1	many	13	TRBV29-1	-	TGCAGCGTTGGGAAGGAGCTGAACACTGAAGCTTTCTTT	CSVGKELNTEAFF
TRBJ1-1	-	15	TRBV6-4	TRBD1	TGTGCCAGCAGTGGGGAGACAGGGGGCAACACTGAAGCTTTCTTT	CASSGETGGNTEAFF
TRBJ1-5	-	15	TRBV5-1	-	TGCGCCAGCAGCTTGGAGGCCGGACGGGAGCAGCCCCAGCATTTT	CASSLEAGREQPQHF
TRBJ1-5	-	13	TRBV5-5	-	TGTGCCAGCAGCTTGGCAGGAGGTCAGCCCCAGCATTTT	CASSLAGGQPQHF
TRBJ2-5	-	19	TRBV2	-	TGTGCCAGCAGTGAAACCCCCAGCGGGTGGGCGGGTAAACAAGAGACCCAGTACTTC	CASSETPSGWAGKQETQYF
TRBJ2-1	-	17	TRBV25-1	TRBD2	TGTGCCAGCAGTGAATTAGGAGGCGGGAGGGCCTCCAATGAGCAGTTCTTC	CASSELGGGRASNEQFF
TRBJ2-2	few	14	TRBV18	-	TGTGCCAGCTCCGTCCAGGGGAACACCGGGGAGCTGTTTTTT	CASSVQGNTGELFF
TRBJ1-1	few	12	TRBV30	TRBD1	TGTGCCTGGAGTAGAGGACAGGGAGCAGCTTTCTTT	CAWSRGQGAAFF
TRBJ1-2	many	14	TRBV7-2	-	TGTGCCAGCAGCCGGAGAGGACGGGACTATGGCTACACCTTC	CASSRRGRDYGYTF
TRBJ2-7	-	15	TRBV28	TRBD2	TGTGCCAGCAGTTTAATCGGACTAGCGGGAGTCGAGCAGTACTTC	CASSLIGLAGVEQYF
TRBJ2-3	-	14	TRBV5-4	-	TGTGCCAGCAGCTTGGCCCAGGCGGGGGATACGCAGTATTTT	CASSLAQAGDTQYF
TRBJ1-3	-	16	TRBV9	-	TGTGCCAGCAGCGTACGCGCCGACAGCGCTGGAAACACCATATATTTT	CASSVRADSAGNTIYF
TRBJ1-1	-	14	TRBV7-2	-	TGTGCCAGCAGCTTTCAGGGGATGAACACTGAAGCTTTCTTT	CASSFQGMNTEAFF
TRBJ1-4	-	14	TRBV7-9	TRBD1	TGTGCCAGCAGCTGGGGACAGGGGGACGAAAAACTGTTTTTT	CASSWGQGDEKLFF
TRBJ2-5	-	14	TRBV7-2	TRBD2	TGTGCCAGCAGCCGGGGGGTGTGGCAAGAGACCCAGTACTTC	CASSRGVWQETQYF
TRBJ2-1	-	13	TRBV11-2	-	TGTGCCAGCAGCTTAGACCTACTAAATGAGCAGTTCTTC	CASSLDLLNEQFF
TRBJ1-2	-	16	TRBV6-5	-	TGTGCCAGCAGTTACTCGATAGGGCAGAATAACTATGGCTACACCTTC	CASSYSIGQNNYGYTF
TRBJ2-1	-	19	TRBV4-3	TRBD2	TGCGCCAGCAGCCAAGATCCTCGGATGGCGGGAGGGTACTACAATGAGCAGTTCTTC	CASSQDPRMAGGYYNEQFF
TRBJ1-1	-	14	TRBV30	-	TGTGCCTGGGCTCGGACAGAGATGAACACTGAAGCTTTCTTT	CAWARTEMNTEAFF
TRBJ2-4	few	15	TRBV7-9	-	TGTGCCAGCAGCTTAGCTCAGTACCAAAGGAACATTCAGTACTTC	CASSLAQYQRNIQYF
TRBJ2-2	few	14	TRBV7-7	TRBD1	TGTGCCGTAGAACGACAGGGGGCTGGCGGGGAGCTGTTTTTT	CAVERQGAGGELFF
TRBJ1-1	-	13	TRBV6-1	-	TGTGCCGGCTCGCGGGTTATGAACACTGAAGCTTTCTTT	CAGSRVMNTEAFF
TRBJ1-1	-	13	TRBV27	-	TGTGCCAGCAGTTTAGGGGAGAACACTGAAGCTTTCTTT	CASSLGENTEAFF
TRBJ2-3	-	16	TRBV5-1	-	TGCGCCAGCAGCCTTGGTAGGGGGAGGGACACAGATACGCAGTATTTT	CASSLGRGRDTDTQYF
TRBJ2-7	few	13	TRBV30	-	TGTGCCTGGAGTGTACAGGCAGGAAGGGAGCAGTACTTC	CAWSVQAGREQYF
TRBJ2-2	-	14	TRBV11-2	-	TGTGCCAGCAGCTCCCAAGGGGGGGCCGGGGAGCTGTTTTTT	CASSSQGGAGELFF
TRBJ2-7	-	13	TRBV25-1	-	TGTGCCAGTACCCCCGGGACTTCCTACGAGCAGTACTTC	CASTPGTSYEQYF
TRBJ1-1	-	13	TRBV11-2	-	TGTGCCAGCAGCCAAGGACGGTGGGCTGAAGCTTTCTTT	CASSQGRWAEAFF
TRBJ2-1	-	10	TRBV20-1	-	TGCAGTGCCCACGGTAATGAGCAGTTCTTC	CSAHGNEQFF
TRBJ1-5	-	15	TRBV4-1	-	TGCGCCAGCAGCCAGACCCTTGGGGCCAATCAGCCCCAGCATTTT	CASSQTLGANQPQHF
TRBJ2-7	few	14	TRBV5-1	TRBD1	TGCGCCAGCTCCCTAAATGGACAGGCCTACGAGCAGTACTTC	CASSLNGQAYEQYF
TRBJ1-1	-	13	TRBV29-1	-	TGCAGCGTAAGACAGGCGATGAACACTGAAGCTTTCTTT	CSVRQAMNTEAFF
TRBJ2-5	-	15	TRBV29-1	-	TGCAGCGTTGAAGGTCCTATCCCACAACAAGAGACCCAGTACTTC	CSVEGPIPQQETQYF
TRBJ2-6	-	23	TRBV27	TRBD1	TGTGCCAGCAGTTTATACCCCGGCAGTTTAGGTCTCAGGGGGCTTTCTGGGGCCAACGTCCTGACTTTC	CASSLYPGSLGLRGLSGANVLTF
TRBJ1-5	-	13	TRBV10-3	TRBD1	TGTGCCACCTGCAGGGACAGGGATCAGCCCCAGCATTTT	CATCRDRDQPQHF
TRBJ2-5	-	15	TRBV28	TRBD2	TGTGCCAGCAGTGTAGCGGGAGGGTTCCAAGAGACCCAGTACTTC	CASSVAGGFQETQYF
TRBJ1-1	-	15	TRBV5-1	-	TGCGCCAGCAGCTTGCTAAGGACTGAGGGCGCTGAAGCTTTCTTT	CASSLLRTEGAEAFF
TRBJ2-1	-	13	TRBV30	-	TGTGCCTGGAATCGATTTCAGTGGGATGAGCAGTTCTTC	CAWNRFQWDEQFF
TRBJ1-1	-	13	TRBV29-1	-	TGCAGCGCCCGTTTAGACCTGAACACTGAAGCTTTCTTT	CSARLDLNTEAFF
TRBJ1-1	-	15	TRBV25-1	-	TGTGCCAGCACCCCGGGCGGGCAGGGTCACACTGAAGCTTTCTTT	CASTPGGQGHTEAFF
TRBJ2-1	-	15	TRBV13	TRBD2	TGTGCCAGCAGCTCCCCTAGCGGGAGTCGGGATGAGCAGTTCTTC	CASSSPSGSRDEQFF